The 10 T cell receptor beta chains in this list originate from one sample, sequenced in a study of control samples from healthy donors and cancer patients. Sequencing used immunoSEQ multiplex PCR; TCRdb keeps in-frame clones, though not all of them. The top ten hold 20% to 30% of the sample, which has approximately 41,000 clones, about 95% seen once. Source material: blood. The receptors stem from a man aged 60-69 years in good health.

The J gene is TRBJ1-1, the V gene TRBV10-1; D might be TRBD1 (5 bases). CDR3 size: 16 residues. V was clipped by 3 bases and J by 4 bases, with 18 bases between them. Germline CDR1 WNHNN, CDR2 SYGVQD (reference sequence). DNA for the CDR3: TGCGCCAGCAGTGACTTCCGGGACTGGCCGACCACTGAAGCTTTCTTT. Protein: CASSDFRDWPTTEAFF.

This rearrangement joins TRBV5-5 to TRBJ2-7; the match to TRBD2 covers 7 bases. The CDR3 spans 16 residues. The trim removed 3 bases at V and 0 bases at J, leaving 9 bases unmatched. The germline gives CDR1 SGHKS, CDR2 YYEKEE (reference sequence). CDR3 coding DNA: TGTGCCAGCAGCTCGGACCCAGCGGGGAGCTCCTACGAGCAGTACTTC. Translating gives CASSSDPAGSSYEQYF.

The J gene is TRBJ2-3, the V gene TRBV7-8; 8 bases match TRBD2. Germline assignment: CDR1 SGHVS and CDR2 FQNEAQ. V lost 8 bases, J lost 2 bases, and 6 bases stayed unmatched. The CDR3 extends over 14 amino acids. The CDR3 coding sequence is TGTGCCAGCTGGTTAGCGGGATCCACAGATACGCAGTATTTT. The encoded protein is CASWLAGSTDTQYF.

CDR3 amino acids: CASSINWGDQPQHF. CDR3 in DNA: TGTGCCAGTAGTATAAATTGGGGAGATCAGCCCCAGCATTTT. The V gene is TRBV19, the J gene TRBJ1-5; D gene uncertain. Germline V gene data show CDR1 as LNHDA and CDR2 as SQIVND (reference sequence). CDR3 length equals 14 residues. The V gene lost 2 bases and the J gene lost 5 bases, with 10 bases spanning the gap.

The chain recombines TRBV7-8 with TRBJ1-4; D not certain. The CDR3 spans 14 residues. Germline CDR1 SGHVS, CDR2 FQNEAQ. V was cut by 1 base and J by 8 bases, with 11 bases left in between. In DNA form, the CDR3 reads TGTGCCAGCAGCTTAGGGGGATATGGAGAAAAACTGTTTTTT. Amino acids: CASSLGGYGEKLFF.

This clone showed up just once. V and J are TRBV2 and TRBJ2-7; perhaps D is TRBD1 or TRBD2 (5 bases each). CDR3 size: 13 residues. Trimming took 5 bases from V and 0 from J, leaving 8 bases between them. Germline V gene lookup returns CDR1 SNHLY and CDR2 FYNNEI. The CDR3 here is CASSRDGSYEQYF. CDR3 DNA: TGTGCCAGCAGTAGGGACGGCTCCTACGAGCAGTACTTC.

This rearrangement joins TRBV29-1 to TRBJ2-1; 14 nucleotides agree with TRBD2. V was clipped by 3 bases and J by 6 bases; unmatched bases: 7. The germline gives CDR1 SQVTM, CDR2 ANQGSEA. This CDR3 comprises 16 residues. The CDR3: CSVDPKGTSGSNEQFF. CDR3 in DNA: TGCAGCGTTGATCCTAAAGGGACTAGCGGGAGCAATGAGCAGTTCTTC.

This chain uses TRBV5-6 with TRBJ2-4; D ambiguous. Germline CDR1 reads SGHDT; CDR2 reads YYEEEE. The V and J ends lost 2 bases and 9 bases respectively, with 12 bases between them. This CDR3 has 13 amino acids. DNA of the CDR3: TGTGCCAGCAGCTTCTCGCTGGGTGGCATTCAGTACTTC. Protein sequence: CASSFSLGGIQYF.

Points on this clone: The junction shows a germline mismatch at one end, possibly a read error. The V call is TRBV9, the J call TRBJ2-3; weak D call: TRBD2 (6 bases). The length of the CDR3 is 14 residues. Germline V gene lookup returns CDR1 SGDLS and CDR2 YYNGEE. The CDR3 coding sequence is TGTGCCAGCAGCGTGACGGGAGACCGCACAGATAGAAATTTT. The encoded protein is CASSVTGDRTDRNF.

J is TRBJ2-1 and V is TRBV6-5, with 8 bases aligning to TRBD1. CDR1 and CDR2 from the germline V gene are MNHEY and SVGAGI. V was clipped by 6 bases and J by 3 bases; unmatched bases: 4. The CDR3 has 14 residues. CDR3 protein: CASSRQGYYNEQFF. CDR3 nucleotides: TGTGCCAGCAGCAGACAGGGGTACTACAATGAGCAGTTCTTC.